This T cell receptor (beta chain) was sequenced during a study of cytotoxic CD8 clonotypes in ibrutinib-treated CLL. Study context: Responses: approximately 25 partial, 2 complete; after median approximately 70 months, roughly 14 stayed remitted, some twelve progressed.

Overall study results and limits: An increase in clonality occurred at ibrutinib response, followed by a return toward baseline at progression.

This table comes from immunoSEQ multiplex PCR, and its TCRdb copy is limited to in-frame clones, with some not included. Of tens of thousands of clones detected, less than 95% appear once; the ten largest clones hold 2.5% to 3.5%. The CDR3 has 15 amino acids. Germline V gene data show CDR1 as SGHTA and CDR2 as FQGTGA. V was trimmed by 4 bases and J by 4 bases, leaving 16 bases between them. With regard to this clone: Its antigen is undetermined.

The chain links TRBV7-3 to TRBJ1-1; D is possibly TRBD1 (5 bases). The sequenced sample was PBMCs, obtained after 12 months of ibrutinib treatment. This clonotype was sampled from a human donor with chronic lymphocytic leukemia. CDR3: CASSSDSVGGTEAFF. CDR3 nucleotide sequence: TGTGCCAGCAGCTCCGACTCGGTCGGGGGCACTGAAGCTTTCTTT.